This T cell receptor (beta chain) is drawn from a study of molecular identifiers for immune sequencing clone quantification. Background on the study: Five aliquots were made in replicates from the RNA of roughly 20,000 or 100,000 naive CD8 cells, and four were sequenced.

Germline V gene lookup returns CDR1 MNHEY and CDR2 SVGAGI. The CDR3 consists of 15 residues. TCRdb fed the PCR reads into MiXCR, producing one record per CDR3 protein. Found here are about 97,000 distinct CDR3 sequences, under 40% of them singletons; the top ten hold around a tenth. With respect to this clonotype: A read error is possible here, since a much larger clone lies one base away.

Between roughly 19,000 and 1,100,000 sorted cells, with 10%, 30% or 50% RNA, yielded naive CD8 libraries. A CD8+CD4-CCR7+CD45RA+ phenotype served as the sorting definition for naive CD8 T cells. The chain combines TRBV6-5 with TRBJ2-7, with D perhaps TRBD1 or TRBD2 (5 bases each). This receptor was identified in a human donor in good health. Some libraries in this study had Jurkat cell RNA spiked in. The specimen was naive CD8+ T cells from blood, with Jurkat cell RNA spiked in. The subset was: FACS-sorted CD8+CD4-CCR7+CD45RA+ naive T cells. This CDR3 is CASSAPGRSLYEQNF. CDR3 DNA: TGTGCCAGCAGTGCGCCGGGACGGTCGCTCTACGAGCAGAACTTC.